Described below is a single TCR beta chain sequence and its context. This clone was counted once. What antigen it recognizes has not been identified. Per-nucleotide qualities are absent, and no much larger clonotype sits a single base away. The CDR3 covers 11 residues, taking in both the cysteine and the phenylalanine. The CDR3 DNA has 33 bases and is translated from base 1. The CDR1 and CDR2 encoded by the germline V gene (reference sequence) are GTSNPN and SVGIG. V is reduced by 1 base and J by 7 bases, leaving a spacing of 8 bases between them. The source of the sample is a study of shared clonotypes between healthy human individuals (dated by TCRdb to 2018 to 2021). Background for the entire study: Three men and a couple of women, aged 18 to 49 years, made up the cohort. For each donor, three plates each were used for CD4 naive and CD4 memory, two plates were used for CD8 naive, and one plate was used for CD8 memory. To estimate repertoire size and how much clonotypes are shared between individuals, the study performed deep sequencing of blood TCR repertoires from roughly five healthy adults. To increase sequencing depth and limit assay-specific biases, different laboratories used diverse techniques to prepare libraries and sequence TCR repertoires. Leukapheresis yielded between about 0.8 and 9.5 billion PBMCs per donor.

General findings and caveats noted by the study authors: Across four donors, approximately 5% of naive CD4, approximately 3.6% of naive CD8, 2.3% of memory CD4, and under 0.45% of memory CD8 clonotypes were shared. Sampling was limited to blood, and TCR repertoires in tissue likely differ from TCR repertoires in blood. Pairwise subsampling indicated that sequencing depth was expected to affect the degree of clonotype sharing among donors. The small number of donors limited the genetic and exposure-history diversity represented. Compared with non-shared clonotypes, clonotypes shared by all four sorted-subset donors had higher generation probabilities. Incomplete sequencing was indicated by rarefaction of sorted-subset datasets, despite the large sequencing depth. Larger estimated clonotype richness was generally found for naive subsets than for memory subsets.

TCR CDR3 regions were amplified from genomic DNA by multiplex PCR using the deep immunoSEQ assay. Genomic DNA extracted from each cell subset was distributed evenly over all wells of several immunoSEQ 96-well plates, and each plate served as one replicate. For sorted subsets, 200 ng of genomic DNA, equivalent to some 33,000 T cell genomes, went into each replicate PCR. The purified libraries were quantified using a Qubit 3.0 fluorometer, sized with a Bioanalyzer 2100, and then quantified again using the KAPA Library Quantification kit. A separate single-read 150-cycle Illumina NextSeq 550 flow cell was used to sequence each immunoSEQ 96-well plate. Per the original workflow: The immunoSEQ output contained only junctional sequences without quality scores, so filtering could not match that applied to full-length reads. To assign V/J genes and CDR3, sequences were annotated using PyIR, a Python wrapper for IgBLAST v1.9, with IMGT germline references. Any read was removed if the V/J assignment was weak (E-value above 1e-6), the CDR3 was missing, or the read contained stop codons, out-of-frame junctions, or ambiguous translated residues. V3J clonotypes were defined as sequences sharing the same inferred V gene, J gene, and CDR3 amino acid sequence. Percentage overlap between repertoires was calculated by dividing the number of shared unique clonotypes by the size of the smaller repertoire. Repertoire richness was assessed with RTK rarefaction, the Chao1 estimator, and Recon v2.1 estimates of unobserved clonotypes. For all TCRbeta clonotypes obtained by the gDNA method from a handful of donors, generation probabilities were computed with OLGA. Here the immuneACCESS table is served through TCRdb, limited to in-frame sequences with V and J called. Missing clones are a known gap in these copies; in checked studies unresolved V genes cover under half, and the rest lacks a known reason. The DNA gave D and trimming, while V, J and clone size come from that table. This sample comprises about 1.1 million clones, approximately 80% of them detected only once. Approximately 0.95% of the sample is taken by the ten largest.

Donors were healthy HIV-negative adults with no recently reported acute infections or vaccinations. Every donor was a Caucasian adult living in Nashville, Tennessee, USA. CD4+ T cells were enriched by magnetic negative selection, after which naive cells were positively selected on CD45RA and the negative fraction was taken as the memory subset. After blood collection by leukapheresis, PBMCs were isolated using Ficoll-Histopaque density gradient centrifugation and then cryopreserved in the vapor phase of liquid nitrogen. Purity and quantity of every magnetically sorted T cell population were checked by analytical flow cytometry. From each sorted fraction, genomic DNA was isolated and quantified by UV absorbance on a Nanodrop 2000c.

The source is a man aged 18 to 35 in good health. Some clones in this sample may be carry-over from other donors' samples. Material: memory CD4+ T cells from PBMCs. The cell subset or site label corresponds to: CD45RA-negative fraction. The rearranged chain carries TRBV30 and TRBJ2-7; the D gene cannot be resolved reliably. The bases are TGTGCCTGGAGTGACGCTACGGAGCAGTACTTC. Translated, it reads CAWSDATEQYF.